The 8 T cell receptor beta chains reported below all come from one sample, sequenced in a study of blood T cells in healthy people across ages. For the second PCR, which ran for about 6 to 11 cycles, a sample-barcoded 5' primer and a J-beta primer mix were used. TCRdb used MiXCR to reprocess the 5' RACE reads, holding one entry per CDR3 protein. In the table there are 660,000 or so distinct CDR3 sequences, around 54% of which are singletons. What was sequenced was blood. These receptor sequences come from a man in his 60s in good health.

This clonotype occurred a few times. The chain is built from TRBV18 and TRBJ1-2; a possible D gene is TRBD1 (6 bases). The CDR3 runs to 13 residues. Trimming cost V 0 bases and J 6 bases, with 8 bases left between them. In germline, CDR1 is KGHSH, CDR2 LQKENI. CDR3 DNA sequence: TGTGCCAGCTCACCACCTCAGGGGAATGGCTACACCTTC. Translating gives CASSPPQGNGYTF.

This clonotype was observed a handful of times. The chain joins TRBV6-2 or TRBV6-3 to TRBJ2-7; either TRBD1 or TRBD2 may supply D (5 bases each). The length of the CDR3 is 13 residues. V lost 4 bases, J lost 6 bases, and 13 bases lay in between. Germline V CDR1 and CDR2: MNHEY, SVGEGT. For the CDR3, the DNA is TGTGCCAGCAGTTTGGATACTGGGGGCGAGCAGTACTTC. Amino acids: CASSLDTGGEQYF.

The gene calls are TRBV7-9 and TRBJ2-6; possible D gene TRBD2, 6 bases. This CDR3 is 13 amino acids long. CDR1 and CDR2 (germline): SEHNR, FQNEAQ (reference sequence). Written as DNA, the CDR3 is TGTGGAGGGAGGTCGGCTGGGGCCAACGTCCTGACTTTC. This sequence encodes CGGRSAGANVLTF.

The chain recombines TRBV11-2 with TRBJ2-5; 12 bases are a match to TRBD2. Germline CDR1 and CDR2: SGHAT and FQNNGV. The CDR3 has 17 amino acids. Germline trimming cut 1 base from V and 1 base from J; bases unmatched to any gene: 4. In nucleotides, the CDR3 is TGTGCCAGCAGCTTAGGGACTAGCGGGGCGCCCCAAGAGACCCAGTACTTC. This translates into CASSLGTSGAPQETQYF.

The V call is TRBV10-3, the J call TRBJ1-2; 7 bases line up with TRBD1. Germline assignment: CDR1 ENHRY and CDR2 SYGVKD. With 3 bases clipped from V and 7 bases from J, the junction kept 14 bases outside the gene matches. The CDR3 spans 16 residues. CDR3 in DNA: TGTGCCATCAGTGATACCAGAGGAACAGGGGTTTTTGGCTACACCTTC. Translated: CAISDTRGTGVFGYTF.

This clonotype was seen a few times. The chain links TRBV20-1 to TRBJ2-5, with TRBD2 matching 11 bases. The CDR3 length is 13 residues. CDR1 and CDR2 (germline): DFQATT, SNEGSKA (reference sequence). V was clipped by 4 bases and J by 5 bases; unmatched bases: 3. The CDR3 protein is CSATGLAGETQYF. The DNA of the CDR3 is TGCAGTGCTACCGGACTAGCGGGTGAGACCCAGTACTTC.

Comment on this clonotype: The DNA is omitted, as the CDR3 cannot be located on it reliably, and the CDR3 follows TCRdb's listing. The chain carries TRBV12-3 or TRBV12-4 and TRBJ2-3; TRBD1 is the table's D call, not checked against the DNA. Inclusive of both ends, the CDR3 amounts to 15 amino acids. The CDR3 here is CASSTSRGPTDTQYF.

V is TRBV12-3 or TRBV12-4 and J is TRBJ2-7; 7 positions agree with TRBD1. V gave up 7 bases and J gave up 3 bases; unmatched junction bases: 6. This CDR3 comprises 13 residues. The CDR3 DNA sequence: TGTGCCAGCAAGGGGGACAGCGACTACGAGCAGTACTTC. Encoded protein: CASKGDSDYEQYF.